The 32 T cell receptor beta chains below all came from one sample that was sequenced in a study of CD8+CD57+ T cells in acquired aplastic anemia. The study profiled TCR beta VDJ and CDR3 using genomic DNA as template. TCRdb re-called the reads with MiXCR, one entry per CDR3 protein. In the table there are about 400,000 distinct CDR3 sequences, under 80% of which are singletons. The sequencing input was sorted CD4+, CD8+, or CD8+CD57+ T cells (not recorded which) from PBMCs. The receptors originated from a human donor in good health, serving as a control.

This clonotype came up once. The CDR3 DNA reads TGTGCCACCCGCCGATATAAACACTCCGTATCGAACTATGGCTACACCTTC. Its translation: CATRRYKHSVSNYGYTF. V is TRBV12-3 or TRBV12-4 and J is TRBJ1-2; no firm D call. The V end lost 10 bases, the J end lost 2 bases, and 26 bases lay between the germline ends. The CDR3 length is 17 residues.

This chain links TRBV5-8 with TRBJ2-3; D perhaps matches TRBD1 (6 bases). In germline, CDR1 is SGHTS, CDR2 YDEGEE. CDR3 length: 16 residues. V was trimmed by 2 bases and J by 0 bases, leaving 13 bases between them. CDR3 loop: CASSFGRGMSTDTQYF. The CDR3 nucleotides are TGTGCCAGCAGCTTCGGCAGGGGTATGAGCACAGATACGCAGTATTTT.

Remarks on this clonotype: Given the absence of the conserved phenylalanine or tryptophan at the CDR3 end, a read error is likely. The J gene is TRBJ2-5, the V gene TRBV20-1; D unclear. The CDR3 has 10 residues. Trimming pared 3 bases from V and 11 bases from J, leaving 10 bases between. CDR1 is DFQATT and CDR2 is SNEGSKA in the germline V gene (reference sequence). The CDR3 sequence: CSASKDNQYI. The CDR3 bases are TGCAGTGCTAGTAAAGACAATCAGTACATC.

Here the CDR3 reads CSARDLRTGAFF. The DNA for the CDR3 is TGCAGTGCTAGAGACCTCCGGACGGGCGCTTTCTTT. This chain connects TRBV20-1 to TRBJ1-1; no definite D call. CDR1 and CDR2 from the germline V gene are DFQATT and SNEGSKA (reference sequence). Deletions cut 0 bases from V and 11 bases from J, with 13 bases between. The CDR3 is made up of 12 amino acids.

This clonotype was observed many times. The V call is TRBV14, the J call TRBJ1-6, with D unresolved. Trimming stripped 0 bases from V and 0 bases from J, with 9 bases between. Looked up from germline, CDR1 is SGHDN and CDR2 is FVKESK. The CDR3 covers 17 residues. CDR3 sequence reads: CASSQEDGSSYNSPLHF. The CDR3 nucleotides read TGTGCCAGCAGCCAAGAGGACGGGAGCTCCTATAATTCACCCCTCCACTTT.

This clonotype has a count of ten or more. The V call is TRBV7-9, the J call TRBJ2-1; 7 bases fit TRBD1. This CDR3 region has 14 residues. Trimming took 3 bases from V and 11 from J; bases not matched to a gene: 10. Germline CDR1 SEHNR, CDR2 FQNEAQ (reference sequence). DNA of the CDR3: TGTGCCAGCAGCTTCCCGAATCCGGGACAGAAGCAGTTCTTC. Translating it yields CASSFPNPGQKQFF.

The DNA for the CDR3 is TGTGCCAGCAGCGTGTCGGGACTAGACGCCGAGCAGTACTTC. Translation: CASSVSGLDAEQYF. The chain couples TRBV9 to TRBJ2-7; TRBD2 agrees at 8 bases. CDR1 and CDR2 from the germline V gene are SGDLS and YYNGEE. This CDR3 region has 14 residues. J gave up 6 bases and V 2 bases, and 7 bases lay outside the gene matches.

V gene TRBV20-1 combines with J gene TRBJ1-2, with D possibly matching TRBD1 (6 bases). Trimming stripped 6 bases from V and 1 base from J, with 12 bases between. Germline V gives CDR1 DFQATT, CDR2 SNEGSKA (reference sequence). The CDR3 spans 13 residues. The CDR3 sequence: CSAPGQNNYGYTF. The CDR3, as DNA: TGCAGTGCGCCGGGACAAAATAACTATGGCTACACCTTC.

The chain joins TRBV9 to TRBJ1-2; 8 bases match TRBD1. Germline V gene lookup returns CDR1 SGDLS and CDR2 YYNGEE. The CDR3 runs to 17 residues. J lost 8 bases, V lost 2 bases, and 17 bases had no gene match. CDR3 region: CASSVGPRDRGIRGYTF. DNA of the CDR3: TGTGCCAGCAGCGTGGGACCCCGAGACAGGGGAATCCGCGGCTACACCTTC.

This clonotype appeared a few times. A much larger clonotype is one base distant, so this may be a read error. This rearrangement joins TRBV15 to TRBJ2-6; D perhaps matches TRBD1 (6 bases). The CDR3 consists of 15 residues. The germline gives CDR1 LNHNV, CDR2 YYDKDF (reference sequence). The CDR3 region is CATSRDSSGADVLTF. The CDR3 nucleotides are TGTGCCACCAGCAGGGACAGCTCTGGGGCCGACGTCCTGACTTTC.

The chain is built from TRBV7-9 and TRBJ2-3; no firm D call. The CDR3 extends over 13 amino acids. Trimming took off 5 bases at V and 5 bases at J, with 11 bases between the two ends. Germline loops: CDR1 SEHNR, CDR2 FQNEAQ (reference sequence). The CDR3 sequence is CASSPPAEDTQYF. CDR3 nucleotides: TGTGCCAGCAGCCCACCCGCGGAAGATACGCAGTATTTT.

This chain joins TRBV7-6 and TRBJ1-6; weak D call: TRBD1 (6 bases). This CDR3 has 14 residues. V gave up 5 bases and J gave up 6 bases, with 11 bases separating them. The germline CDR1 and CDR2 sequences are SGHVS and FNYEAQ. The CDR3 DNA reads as TGTGCCAGCAGCCAAACAGGGAGTAATTCACCCCTCCACTTT. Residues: CASSQTGSNSPLHF.

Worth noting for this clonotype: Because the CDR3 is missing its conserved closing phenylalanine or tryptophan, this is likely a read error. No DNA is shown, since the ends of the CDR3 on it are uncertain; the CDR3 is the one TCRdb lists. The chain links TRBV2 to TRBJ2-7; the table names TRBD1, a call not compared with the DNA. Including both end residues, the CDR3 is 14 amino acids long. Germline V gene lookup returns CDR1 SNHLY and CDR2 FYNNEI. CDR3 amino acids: CASSLSTGPGQPQH.

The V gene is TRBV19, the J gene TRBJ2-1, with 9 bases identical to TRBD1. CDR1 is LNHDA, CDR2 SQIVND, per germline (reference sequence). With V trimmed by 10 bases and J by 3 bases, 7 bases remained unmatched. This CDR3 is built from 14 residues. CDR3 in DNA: TGTGCCACCGGCCGGGACAGGGTCTACAATGAGCAGTTCTTC. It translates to CATGRDRVYNEQFF.

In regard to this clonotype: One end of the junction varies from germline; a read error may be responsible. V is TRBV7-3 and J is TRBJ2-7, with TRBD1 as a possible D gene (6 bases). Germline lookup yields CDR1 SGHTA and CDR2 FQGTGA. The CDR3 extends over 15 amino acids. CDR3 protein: CAGSATGDASYEQYF. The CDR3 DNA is TGCGCCGGCAGCGCGACAGGAGATGCCTCCTACGAGCAGTACTTC. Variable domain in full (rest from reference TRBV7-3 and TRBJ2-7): GAGVSQTPSNKVTEKGKYVELRCDPISGHTALYWYRQSLGQGPEFLIYFQGTGAADDSGLPNDRFFAVRPEGSVSTLKIQRTERGDSAVYLCAGSATGDASYEQYFGPGTRLTVT.

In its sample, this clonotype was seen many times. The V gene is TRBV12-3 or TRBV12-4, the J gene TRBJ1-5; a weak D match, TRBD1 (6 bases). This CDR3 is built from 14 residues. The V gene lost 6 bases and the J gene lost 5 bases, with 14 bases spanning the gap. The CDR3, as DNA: TGTGCCAGCAGCCTAGACAGGCCCGATCAGCCCCAGCATTTT. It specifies CASSLDRPDQPQHF.

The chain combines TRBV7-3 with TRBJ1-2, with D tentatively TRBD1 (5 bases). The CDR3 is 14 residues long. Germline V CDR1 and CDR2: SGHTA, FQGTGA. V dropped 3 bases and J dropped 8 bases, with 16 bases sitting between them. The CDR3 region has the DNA TGTGCCAGCAGCTTGGAACCAGTCGGGGGAGGCTACACCTTC. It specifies CASSLEPVGGGYTF.

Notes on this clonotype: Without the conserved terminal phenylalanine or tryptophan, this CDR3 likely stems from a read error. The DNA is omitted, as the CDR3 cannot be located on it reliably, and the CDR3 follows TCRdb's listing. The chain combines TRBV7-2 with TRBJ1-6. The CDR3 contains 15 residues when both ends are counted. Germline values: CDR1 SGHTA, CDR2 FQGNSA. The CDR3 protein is CASSVDRGQNQPFGD.

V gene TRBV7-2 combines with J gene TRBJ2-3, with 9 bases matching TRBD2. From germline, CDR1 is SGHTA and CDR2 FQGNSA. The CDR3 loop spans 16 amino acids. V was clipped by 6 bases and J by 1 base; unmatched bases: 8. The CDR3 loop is CASSGRAGGRTDTQYF. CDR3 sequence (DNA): TGTGCCAGCAGTGGTCGTGCGGGGGGGCGCACAGATACGCAGTATTTT.

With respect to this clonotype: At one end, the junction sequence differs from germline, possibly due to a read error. CDR3 DNA sequence: TGTGCCAGCAAAATGGAGAGGGGCAACTATGGCTGCACCTTC. It translates to CASKMERGNYGCTF. V usage is TRBV9 and J usage is TRBJ1-2; perhaps TRBD1 as D (5 bases). This CDR3 comprises 14 residues. CDR1 and CDR2 from the germline V gene are SGDLS and YYNGEE.

The DNA for the CDR3 is TGTGCCAGCAGTACGGGGACAGGGTCAGCCGAGCAGTACTTC. It is translated as CASSTGTGSAEQYF. The rearrangement uses TRBV12-3 or TRBV12-4 and TRBJ2-7, with 9 bases matching TRBD1. The CDR3 covers 14 residues. J was trimmed by 6 bases and V by 5 bases; bases with no gene match: 8.

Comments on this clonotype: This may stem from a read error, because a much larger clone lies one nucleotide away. CDR3 residues: CAGEGERTEAFF. The CDR3 DNA follows: TGTGCCGGTGAGGGAGAGCGAACTGAAGCTTTCTTT. The chain links TRBV30 to TRBJ1-1; no firm D call. CDR3 size: 12 residues. Trimming removed 8 bases from V and 5 bases from J, with 15 bases in between. Germline CDR1 is GTSNPN and CDR2 is SVGIG (reference sequence).

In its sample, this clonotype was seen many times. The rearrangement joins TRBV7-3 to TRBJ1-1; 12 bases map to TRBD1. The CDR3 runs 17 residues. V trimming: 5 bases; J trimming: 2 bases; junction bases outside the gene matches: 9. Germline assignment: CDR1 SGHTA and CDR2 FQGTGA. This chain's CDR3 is CASSAFGTGGPNTEAFF. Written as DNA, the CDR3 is TGTGCCAGCAGCGCCTTCGGGACAGGGGGCCCAAACACTGAAGCTTTCTTT.

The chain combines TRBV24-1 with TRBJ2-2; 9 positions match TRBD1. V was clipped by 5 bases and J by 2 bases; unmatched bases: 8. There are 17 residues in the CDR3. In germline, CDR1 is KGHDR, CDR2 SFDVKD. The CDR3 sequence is CATSVNRDRANTGELFF. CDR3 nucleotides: TGTGCCACCAGTGTCAACCGGGACAGGGCTAACACCGGGGAGCTGTTTTTT.

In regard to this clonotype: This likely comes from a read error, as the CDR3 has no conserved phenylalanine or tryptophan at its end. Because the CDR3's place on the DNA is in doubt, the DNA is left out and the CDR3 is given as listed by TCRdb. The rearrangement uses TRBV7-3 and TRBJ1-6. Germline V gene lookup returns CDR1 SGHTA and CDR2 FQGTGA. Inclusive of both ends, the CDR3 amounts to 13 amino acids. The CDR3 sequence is CASRIVNNSPGYL.

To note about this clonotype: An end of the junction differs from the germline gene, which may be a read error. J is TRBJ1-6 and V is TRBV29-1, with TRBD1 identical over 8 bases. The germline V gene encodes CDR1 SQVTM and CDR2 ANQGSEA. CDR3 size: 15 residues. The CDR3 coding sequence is TGCAGTGTTAGTGGGGCAGGGGGCGGTAATTCTCCCCTCCACTTT. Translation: CSVSGAGGGNSPLHF.

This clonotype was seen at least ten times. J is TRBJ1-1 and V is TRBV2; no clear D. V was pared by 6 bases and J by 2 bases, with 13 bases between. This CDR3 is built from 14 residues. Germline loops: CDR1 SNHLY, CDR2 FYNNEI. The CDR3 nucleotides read TGTGCCAGCAGGGTAGTCCTGGGAAACACTGAAGCTTTCTTT. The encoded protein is CASRVVLGNTEAFF.

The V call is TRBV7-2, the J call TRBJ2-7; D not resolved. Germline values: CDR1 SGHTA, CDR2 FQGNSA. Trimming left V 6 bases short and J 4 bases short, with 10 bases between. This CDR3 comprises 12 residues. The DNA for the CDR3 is TGTGCCAGCAGTCCCGTACGATACGAGCAGTACTTC. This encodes CASSPVRYEQYF.

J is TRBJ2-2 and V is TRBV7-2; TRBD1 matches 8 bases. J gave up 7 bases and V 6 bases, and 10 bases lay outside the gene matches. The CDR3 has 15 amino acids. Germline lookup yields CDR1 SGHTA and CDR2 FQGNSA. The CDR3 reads CASSDQGARNGELFF. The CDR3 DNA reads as TGTGCCAGCAGTGACCAGGGGGCGCGAAACGGGGAGCTGTTTTTT.

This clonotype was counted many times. CDR3 DNA sequence: TGTGCCGGAGCAGGGGGATCCTACGAGCAGTACTTC. Protein product: CAGAGGSYEQYF. J is TRBJ2-7 and V is TRBV30; TRBD1 aligns across 7 bases. CDR1 and CDR2 (germline): GTSNPN, SVGIG (reference sequence). The CDR3 runs to 12 residues. V dropped 8 bases and J dropped 1; count of bases not matched to a gene: 5.

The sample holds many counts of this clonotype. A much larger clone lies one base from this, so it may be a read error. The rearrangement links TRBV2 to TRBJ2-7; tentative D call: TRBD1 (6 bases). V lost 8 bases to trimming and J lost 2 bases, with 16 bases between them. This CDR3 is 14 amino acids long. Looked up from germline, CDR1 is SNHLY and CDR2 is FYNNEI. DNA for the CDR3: TGTGCCAGCGGACCCGACAGGCGACCCTACGAGCAGTACTTC. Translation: CASGPDRRPYEQYF.

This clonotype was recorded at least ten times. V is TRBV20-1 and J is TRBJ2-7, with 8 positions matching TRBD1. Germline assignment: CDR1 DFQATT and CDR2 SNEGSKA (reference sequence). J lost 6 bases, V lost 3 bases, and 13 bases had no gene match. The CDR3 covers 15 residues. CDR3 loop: CSASFPRQGMVEQYF. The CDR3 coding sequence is TGCAGTGCTAGCTTCCCGCGACAGGGGATGGTCGAGCAGTACTTC.